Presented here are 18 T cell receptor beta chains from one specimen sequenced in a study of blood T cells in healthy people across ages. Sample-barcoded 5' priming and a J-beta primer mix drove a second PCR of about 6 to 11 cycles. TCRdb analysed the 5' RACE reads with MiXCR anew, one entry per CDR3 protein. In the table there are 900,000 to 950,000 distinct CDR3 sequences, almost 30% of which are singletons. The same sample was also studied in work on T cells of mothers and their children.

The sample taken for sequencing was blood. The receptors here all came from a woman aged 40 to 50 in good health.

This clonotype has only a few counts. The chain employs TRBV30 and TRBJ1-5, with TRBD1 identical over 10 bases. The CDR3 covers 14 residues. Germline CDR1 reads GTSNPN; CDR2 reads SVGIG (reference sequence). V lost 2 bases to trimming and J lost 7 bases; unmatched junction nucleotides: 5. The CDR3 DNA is TGTGCCTGGAGTTTTGGGACAGGGGAACAGCCCCAGCATTTT. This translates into CAWSFGTGEQPQHF.

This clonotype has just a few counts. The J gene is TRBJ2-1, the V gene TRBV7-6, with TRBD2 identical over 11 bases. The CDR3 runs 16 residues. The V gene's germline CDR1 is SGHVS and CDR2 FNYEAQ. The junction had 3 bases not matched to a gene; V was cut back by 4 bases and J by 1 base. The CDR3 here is CASSYLAGGSYNEQFF. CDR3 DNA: TGTGCCAGCAGCTATCTAGCGGGGGGTTCCTACAATGAGCAGTTCTTC.

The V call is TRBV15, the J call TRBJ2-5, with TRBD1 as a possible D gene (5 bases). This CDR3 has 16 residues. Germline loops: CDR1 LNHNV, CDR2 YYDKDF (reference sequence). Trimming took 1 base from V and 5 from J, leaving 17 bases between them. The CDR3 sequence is CATSRGAQGKDETQYF. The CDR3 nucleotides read TGTGCCACCAGCAGAGGCGCTCAGGGAAAGGACGAGACCCAGTACTTC.

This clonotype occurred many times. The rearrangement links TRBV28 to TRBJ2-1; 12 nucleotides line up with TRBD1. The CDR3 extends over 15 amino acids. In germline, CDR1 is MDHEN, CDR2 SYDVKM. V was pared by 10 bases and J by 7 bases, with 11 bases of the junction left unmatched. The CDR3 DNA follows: TGTGCCACCAAAACCGGGACAGGGGGCAGGAATGAGCAGTTCTTC. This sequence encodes CATKTGTGGRNEQFF.

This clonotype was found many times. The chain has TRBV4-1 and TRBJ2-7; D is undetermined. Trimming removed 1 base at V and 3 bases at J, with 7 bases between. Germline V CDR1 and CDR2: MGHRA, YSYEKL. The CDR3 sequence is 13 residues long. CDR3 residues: CASSQVGNYEQYF. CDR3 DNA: TGCGCCAGCAGCCAAGTCGGCAACTACGAGCAGTACTTC.

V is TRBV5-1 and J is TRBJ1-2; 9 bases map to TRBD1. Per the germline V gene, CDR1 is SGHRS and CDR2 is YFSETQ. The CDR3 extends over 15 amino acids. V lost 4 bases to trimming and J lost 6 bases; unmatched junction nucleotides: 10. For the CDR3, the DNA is TGCGCCAGCAGCGGATTCCCGGGACAGGGAGATGGCTACACCTTC. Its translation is CASSGFPGQGDGYTF.

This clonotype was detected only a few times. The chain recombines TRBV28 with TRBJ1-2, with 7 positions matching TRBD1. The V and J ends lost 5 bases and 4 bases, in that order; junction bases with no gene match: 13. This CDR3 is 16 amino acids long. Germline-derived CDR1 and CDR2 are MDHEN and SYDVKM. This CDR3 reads CASSPGQVQGLYGYTF. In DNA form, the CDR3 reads TGTGCCAGCAGTCCTGGACAGGTCCAAGGGCTCTATGGCTACACCTTC.

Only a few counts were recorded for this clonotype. CDR3 in DNA: TGTGCCAGCAGTTTATATGGCGGGAGGACCTACAATGAGCAGTTCTTC. This sequence encodes CASSLYGGRTYNEQFF. The rearrangement uses TRBV27 and TRBJ2-1; 8 positions match TRBD2. Germline CDR1 MNHEY, CDR2 SMNVEV (reference sequence). The V and J ends lost 1 base and 2 bases, in that order; junction bases with no gene match: 4. The CDR3 length is 16 residues.

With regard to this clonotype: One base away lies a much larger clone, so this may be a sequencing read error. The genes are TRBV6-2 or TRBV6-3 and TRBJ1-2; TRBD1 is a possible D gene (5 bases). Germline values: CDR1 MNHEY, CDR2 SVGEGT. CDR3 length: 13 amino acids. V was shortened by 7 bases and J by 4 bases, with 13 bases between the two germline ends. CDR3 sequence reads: CASNSDRIYGYTF. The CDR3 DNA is TGTGCCAGCAACTCCGACAGAATCTATGGCTACACCTTC.

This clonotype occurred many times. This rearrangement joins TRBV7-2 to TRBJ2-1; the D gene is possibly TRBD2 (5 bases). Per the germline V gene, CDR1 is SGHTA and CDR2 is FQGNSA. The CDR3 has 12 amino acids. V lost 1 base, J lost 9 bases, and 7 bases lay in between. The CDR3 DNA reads TGTGCCAGCAGCTTAGTGGCGGGTGAGCAGTTCTTC. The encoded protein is CASSLVAGEQFF.

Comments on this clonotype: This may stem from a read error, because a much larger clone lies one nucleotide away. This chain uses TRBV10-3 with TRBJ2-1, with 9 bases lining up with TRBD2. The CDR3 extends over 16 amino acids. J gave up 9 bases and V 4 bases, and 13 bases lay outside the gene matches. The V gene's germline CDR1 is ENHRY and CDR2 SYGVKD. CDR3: CAISGGGGRAAIEQFF. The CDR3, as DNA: TGTGCCATCAGTGGGGGTGGCGGGAGGGCCGCTATTGAGCAGTTCTTC.

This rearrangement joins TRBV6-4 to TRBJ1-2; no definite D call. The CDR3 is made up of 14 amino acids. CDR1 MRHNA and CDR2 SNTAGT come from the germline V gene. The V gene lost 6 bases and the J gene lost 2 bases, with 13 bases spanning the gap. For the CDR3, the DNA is TGTGCCAGCAGACCCAGGACCGCCAACTATGGCTACACCTTC. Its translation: CASRPRTANYGYTF.

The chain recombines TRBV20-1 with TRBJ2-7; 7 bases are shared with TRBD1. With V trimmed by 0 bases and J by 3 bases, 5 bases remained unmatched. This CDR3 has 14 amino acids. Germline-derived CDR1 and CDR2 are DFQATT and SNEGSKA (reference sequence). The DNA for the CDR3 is TGCAGTGCTAGAGAAGGACAGGCTCTCTACGAGCAGTACTTC. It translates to CSAREGQALYEQYF.

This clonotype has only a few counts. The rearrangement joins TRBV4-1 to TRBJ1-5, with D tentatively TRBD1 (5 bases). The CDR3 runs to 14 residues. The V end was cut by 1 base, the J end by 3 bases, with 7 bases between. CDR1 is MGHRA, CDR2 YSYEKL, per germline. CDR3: CASSQVDINQPQHF. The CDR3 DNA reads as TGCGCCAGCAGCCAAGTGGACATCAATCAGCCCCAGCATTTT.

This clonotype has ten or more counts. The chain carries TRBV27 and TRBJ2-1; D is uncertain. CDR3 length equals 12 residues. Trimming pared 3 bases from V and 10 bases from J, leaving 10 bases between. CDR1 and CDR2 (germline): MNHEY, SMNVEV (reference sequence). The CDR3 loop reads CASSFPGSEQFF. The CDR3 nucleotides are TGTGCCAGCAGTTTCCCGGGTTCCGAGCAGTTCTTC.

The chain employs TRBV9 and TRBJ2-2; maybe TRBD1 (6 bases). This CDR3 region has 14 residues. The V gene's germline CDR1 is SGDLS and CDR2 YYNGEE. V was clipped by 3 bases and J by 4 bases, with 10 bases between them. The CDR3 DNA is TGTGCCAGCAGCGCCAGGGGAGTCACCGGGGAGCTGTTTTTT. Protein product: CASSARGVTGELFF.

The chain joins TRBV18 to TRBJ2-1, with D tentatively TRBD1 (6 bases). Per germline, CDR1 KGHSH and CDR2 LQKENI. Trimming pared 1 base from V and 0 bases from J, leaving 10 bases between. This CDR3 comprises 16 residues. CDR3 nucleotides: TGTGCCAGCTCACCACAGGACAGCCTCTCCTACAATGAGCAGTTCTTC. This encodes CASSPQDSLSYNEQFF.

CDR3 loop: CSARAGGLNTEAFF. CDR3 DNA: TGCAGTGCTAGAGCAGGAGGGTTGAACACTGAAGCTTTCTTT. This rearrangement joins TRBV20-1 to TRBJ1-1; D remains unclear. The germline CDR1 and CDR2 sequences are DFQATT and SNEGSKA (reference sequence). This CDR3 comprises 14 residues. V was trimmed by 1 base and J by 0 bases, leaving 9 bases between them.